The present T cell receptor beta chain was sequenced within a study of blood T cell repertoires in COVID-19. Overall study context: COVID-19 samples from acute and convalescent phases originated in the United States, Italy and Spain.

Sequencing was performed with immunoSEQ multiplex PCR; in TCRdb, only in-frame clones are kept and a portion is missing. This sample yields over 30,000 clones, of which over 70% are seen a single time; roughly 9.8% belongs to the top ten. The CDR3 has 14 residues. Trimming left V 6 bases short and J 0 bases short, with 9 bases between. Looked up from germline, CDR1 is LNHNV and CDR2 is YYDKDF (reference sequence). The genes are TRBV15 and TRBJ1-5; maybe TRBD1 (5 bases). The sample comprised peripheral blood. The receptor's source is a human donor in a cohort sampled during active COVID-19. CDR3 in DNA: TGTGCCACCAGTGAAGGACATAGCAATCAGCCCCAGCATTTT. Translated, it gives CATSEGHSNQPQHF.